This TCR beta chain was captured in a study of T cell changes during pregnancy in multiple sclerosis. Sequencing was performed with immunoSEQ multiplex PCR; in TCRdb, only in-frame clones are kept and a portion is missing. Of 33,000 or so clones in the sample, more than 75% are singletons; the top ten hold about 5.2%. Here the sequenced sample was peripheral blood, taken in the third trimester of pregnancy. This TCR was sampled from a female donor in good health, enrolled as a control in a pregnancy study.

CDR3 in DNA: TGCGCCAGCAGCCCTCTCAGGACGGCGAGGGGCACAGATACGCAGTATTTT. Its translation is CASSPLRTARGTDTQYF. The gene calls are TRBV5-1 and TRBJ2-3, with D perhaps TRBD2 (5 bases). This CDR3 is built from 17 residues. Germline CDR1 SGHRS, CDR2 YFSETQ. V dropped 4 bases and J dropped 1 base, with 19 bases sitting between them.